This entry is about one T cell receptor (beta chain). Germline-derived CDR1 and CDR2 are KGHSH and LQKENI. This CDR3 contains 16 residues. Trimming cost V 1 base and J 6 bases; bases outside gene matches: 12. The assay was immunoSEQ multiplex PCR, and TCRdb's table has in-frame clones only and misses some. The sample lists about 250,000 clones, 85% to 95% occurring once. These data come from a study of blood T cell repertoires in COVID-19. Across 20 to 25 US areas, participants ranged in age from about 18 to 90 years. This clonotype originated in a woman between 18 and 29 years old who had recovered from COVID-19. The chain links TRBV18 to TRBJ2-7; 7 bases are a match to TRBD2. Sequencing used PBMCs or T cells enriched from blood (not recorded which). The CDR3 loop is CASSPRRGETFREQYF. The CDR3 coding sequence is TGTGCCAGCTCACCACGTCGGGGGGAGACTTTTCGCGAGCAGTACTTC.